The present TCR beta chain was sequenced within a study of OX40 agonist ivuxolimab in advanced cancers. Germline CDR1 is GTSNPN and CDR2 is SVGIG (reference sequence). The V gene lost 1 base and the J gene lost 3 bases, with 10 bases spanning the gap. The CDR3 sequence is 14 residues long. Clones were read by immunoSEQ multiplex PCR, and TCRdb kept only the in-frame ones, dropping some. Found here are roughly 80,000 clones, 75% to 90% of them singletons; the top ten hold 0.3% to 0.45%. The origin of this receptor is an adult with an advanced solid tumor such as melanoma, head and neck, liver or kidney cancer. V is TRBV30 and J is TRBJ1-3, with unresolved D. Source: CD4+ or CD8+ T cells sorted from blood, taken in a trial of the OX40 agonist ivuxolimab. The CDR3, as DNA: TGTGCCTGGAGTGGTAGGTCTTTTGGAAACACCATATATTTT. Its translation: CAWSGRSFGNTIYF. Together with reference TRBV30 and TRBJ1-3, the CDR3 gives the full variable domain: SQTIHQWPATLVQPVGSPLSLECTVEGTSNPNLYWYRQAAGRGLQLLFYSVGIGQISSEVPQNLSASRPQDRQFILSSKKLLLSDSGFYLCAWSGRSFGNTIYFGEGSWLTVV.